The entry below gives a single T cell receptor (beta chain) sequence along with its context. Its target antigen remains unknown. No much larger clone is present one base from it, and per-base qualities are unavailable. For TCR beta library preparation, approximately 2.2 micrograms of genomic DNA were isolated from cryopreserved PBMCs. Longitudinal blood samples from CLL patients receiving ibrutinib monotherapy were subjected to high-throughput TCR beta sequencing. The patients took part in an open-label, single-center phase 2 trial of ibrutinib monotherapy. A MiSeq instrument was used for deep resolution sequencing, which targeted depths ranging from 1 in 1 million up to 1 in 200,000 T cells, with coverage averaging 10x for each clonotype. TCR beta libraries were generated with the immunoSEQ hsTCRB Kit. On the study's bioinformatics: Data were analyzed with ImmunoSEQ Data Assistant and ImmunoSEQ Analyzer, with V, D and J genes assigned per IMGT definitions. Clonality, which ranges from 0 to 1, was calculated by subtracting the normalized Shannon entropy of productive rearrangement frequencies from one. Public clonotype analysis was restricted to overrepresented clonotypes comprising at least 0.05% of each patient's repertoire. Repertoires from about a dozen age-matched healthy donors in immuneACCESS were used as clonality controls. Entries here come from immuneACCESS through TCRdb and include only in-frame sequences with V and J called. Some clones fail to appear in such tables; in the studies checked, an unresolved V gene covers under half of the shortfall, and the cause of the remainder is unknown. The V and J calls and the clone size are those of that table, but D and trimming were determined from the DNA. The sample has 300,000 to 400,000 clones on record, approximately 67% of them singletons. Roughly 6% of the sample belongs to the ten largest clones.

The sample belongs to a study of cytotoxic CD8 clonotypes in ibrutinib-treated CLL (dated by TCRdb to the early 2020s). Concerning the study at large: The cohort had 11 to 12 relapsed/refractory and 15 treatment-naive patients; about 17 were IGHV unmutated. On average, each sample had about 250,000 productive templates and around 100,000 productive rearrangements. The response samples were drawn at a median of roughly twelve months into treatment, with a range of roughly 6 to 36 months. Cryopreserved peripheral blood mononuclear cells were collected before treatment, at response, and at either disease progression or sustained remission. All remission and progressive disease samples were collected while patients were still receiving ibrutinib. Longitudinal samples were obtainable from about 30% of the roughly 86 participants in the trial. Partial responses were observed in roughly 25 patients and complete responses in 2; after a median follow-up of 68 months, remission was maintained in approximately 14 patients and progression was observed in some twelve. Results the study describes overall, beyond this receptor: Clonality increased at ibrutinib response, stayed stable in sustained remission, and fell back toward baseline at progression. Public clonotypes were found to be uncommon and were observed to contract or remain stable during treatment; the increase in clonality was shown to reflect expansion of private clonotypes at ibrutinib response. Baseline clonality was found to be higher than that of age-matched healthy donors and was strongly correlated with circulating CD8+ T-cell counts. Lymph node repertoires were not examined, and the timing of sampling was not matched between patients in sustained remission and those whose disease progressed.

A distance of 9 bases separates the germline ends of V and J, which lose 0 bases and 4 bases respectively. The germline V gene specifies MGHRA as CDR1 and YSYEKL as CDR2. Counted from cysteine to phenylalanine, this CDR3 has 14 amino acids. Just CDR3 DNA is preserved here, 42 bases in frame from base 1. The V gene is TRBV4-1 and the J gene is TRBJ1-1; TRBD1 might be the D gene, on 5 matching bases. This receptor was obtained from a human donor with chronic lymphocytic leukemia. The source was PBMCs, collected after 36 months of ibrutinib treatment. The CDR3 protein: CASSQDQGATEAFF. The DNA sequence is TGCGCCAGCAGCCAAGATCAGGGTGCCACTGAAGCTTTCTTT.